Presented here are 2 T cell receptor beta chains from one specimen sequenced in a study of T-cell memory formation after mild COVID-19. MiXCR, run by TCRdb on the 5' RACE reads, gives a single entry per CDR3 protein. This sample has 200,000 to 250,000 distinct CDR3 sequences, with around a tenth found just once. The specimen was PBMCs or a T cell subset sorted from them (not recorded which). These receptors were taken from a man aged 18 to 30 who had mild COVID-19 (a few samples of this study predate the infection). Cell type and time point are not known.

The gene calls are TRBV9 and TRBJ2-3; 14 bases map to TRBD2. Germline lookup yields CDR1 SGDLS and CDR2 YYNGEE. Trimming at V came to 3 bases and at J to 2 bases, leaving 2 bases not matched to a gene. This CDR3 comprises 16 residues. CDR3 nucleotide sequence: TGTGCCAGCAGCGCGGGACTAGCGGGAGTCACAGATACGCAGTATTTT. Protein product: CASSAGLAGVTDTQYF.

This clonotype appeared a few times. The chain uses TRBV29-1 and TRBJ1-4, with TRBD1 as a possible D gene (5 bases). The CDR3 consists of 14 residues. CDR1 and CDR2 from the germline V gene are SQVTM and ANQGSEA. V was shortened by 2 bases and J by 7 bases, with 14 bases between the two germline ends. DNA of the CDR3: TGCAGCGTTGAATTGAGGGGCCAGGGTGAAAAACTGTTTTTT. This gives the protein CSVELRGQGEKLFF. The full variable domain, completed using reference TRBV29-1 and TRBJ1-4, is SAVISQKPSRDICQRGTSLTIQCQVDSQVTMMFWYRQQPGQSLTLIATANQGSEATYESGFVIDKFPISRPNLTFSTLTVSNMSPEDSSIYLCSVELRGQGEKLFFGSGTQLSVL.